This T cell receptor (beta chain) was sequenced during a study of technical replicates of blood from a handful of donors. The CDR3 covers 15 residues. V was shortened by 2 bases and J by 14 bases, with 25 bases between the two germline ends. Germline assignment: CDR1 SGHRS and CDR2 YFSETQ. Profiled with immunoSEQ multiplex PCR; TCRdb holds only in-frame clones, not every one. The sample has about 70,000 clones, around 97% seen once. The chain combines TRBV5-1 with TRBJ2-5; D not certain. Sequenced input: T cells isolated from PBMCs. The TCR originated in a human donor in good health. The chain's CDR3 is CASSFETEQETPPYF. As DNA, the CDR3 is TGCGCCAGCAGCTTTGAAACGGAGCAAGAGACCCCACCCTACTTC. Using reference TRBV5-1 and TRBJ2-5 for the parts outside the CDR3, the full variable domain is KAGVTQTPRYLIKTRGQQVTLSCSPISGHRSVSWYQQTPGQGLQFLFEYFSETQRNKGNFPGRFSGRQFSNSRSEMNVSTLELGDSALYLCASSFETEQETPPYFGPGTRLLVL.